This TCR beta chain was sequenced in a study of T cell responses to AZD1222 COVID-19 vaccine. TCRdb keeps only in-frame clones here, not all; method: immunoSEQ multiplex PCR. Counted here are approximately 170,000 clones, 85% to 95% occurring once; the ten biggest clones make up about 3.9%. Study-wide results and caveats: Repertoire sampling was restricted to post-peak T cell response timepoints. Seropositive status at baseline applied to only a handful of AZD1222 recipients. Donors skewed white British and female; clonal diversity was possibly underestimated.

CDR3 length equals 16 residues. The V and J ends lost 5 bases and 1 base respectively, with 18 bases between them. Germline CDR1 is MNHNY and CDR2 is SVGAGI (reference sequence). Concerning this clone: The target antigen is unknown.

The sequence derives from an adult in good health. The chain combines TRBV6-6 with TRBJ2-7, with a possible D match to TRBD2 (6 bases). The sequencing used peripheral blood, collected on day 0 of AZD1222 vaccination. The CDR3 nucleotides are TGTGCCAGCAGTGGGACTCAGGTAACGGATTCCTACGAGCAGTACTTC. The encoded protein is CASSGTQVTDSYEQYF.